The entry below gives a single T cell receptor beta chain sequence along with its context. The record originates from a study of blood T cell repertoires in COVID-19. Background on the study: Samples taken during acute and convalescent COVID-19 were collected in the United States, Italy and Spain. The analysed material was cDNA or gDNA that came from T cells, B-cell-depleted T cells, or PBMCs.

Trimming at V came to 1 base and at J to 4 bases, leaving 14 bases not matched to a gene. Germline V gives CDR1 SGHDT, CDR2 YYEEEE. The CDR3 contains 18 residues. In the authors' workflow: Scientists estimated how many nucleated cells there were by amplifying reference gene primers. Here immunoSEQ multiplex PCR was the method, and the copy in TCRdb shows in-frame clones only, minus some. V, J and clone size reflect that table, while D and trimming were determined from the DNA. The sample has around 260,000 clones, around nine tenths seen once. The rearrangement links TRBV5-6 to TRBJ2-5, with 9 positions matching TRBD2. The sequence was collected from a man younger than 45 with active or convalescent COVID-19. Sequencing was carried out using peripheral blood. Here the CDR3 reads CASSLPRSWSSGAETQYF. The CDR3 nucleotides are TGTGCCAGCAGCTTGCCTCGTTCGTGGTCTAGCGGGGCAGAGACCCAGTACTTC.